These T cell receptor beta chains were read from a single sample in a study of blood T cell repertoires in COVID-19. Some clones are missing from TCRdb's copy, which holds only in-frame ones; the method was immunoSEQ multiplex PCR. This table holds around 95,000 clones, 70% to 80% found once. Input material: peripheral blood. All receptors derive from a man between 65 and 79 years old with active or convalescent COVID-19. Both conserved end residues are part of each CDR3. A D gene is named only where the DNA matches it firmly. A clone size is listed for some rows: how often the clone was seen (once, few, many), or a class if it is expanded.

j_call: TRBJ1-5
clone_size: many
v_call: TRBV10-1
d_call: TRBD1
cdr3_nt: TGCGCCAGCACCTCTGGGGACAGGGCGTATAGCAATCAGCCCCAGCATTTT
cdr3_aa: CASTSGDRAYSNQPQHF

j_call: TRBJ2-1
clone_size: few
v_call: TRBV12-3/TRBV12-4
d_call: TRBD2
cdr3_nt: TGTGCCAGCAGTTTGGGACTAGGTGATGAGCAGTTCTTC
cdr3_aa: CASSLGLGDEQFF

j_call: TRBJ1-5
clone_size: .
v_call: TRBV19
d_call: .
cdr3_nt: TGTGCCAGTAGCCGACAGAACAATCAGCCCCAGCATTTT
cdr3_aa: CASSRQNNQPQHF

j_call: TRBJ2-4
clone_size: .
v_call: TRBV27
d_call: TRBD1
cdr3_nt: TGTGCCAGCAAGGGACCGGGACAGCAAAACATTCAGTACTTC
cdr3_aa: CASKGPGQQNIQYF

j_call: TRBJ1-1
clone_size: .
v_call: TRBV19
d_call: .
cdr3_nt: TGTGCCAGTAGTAGGGGGGGGATGGACACTGAAGCTTTCTTT
cdr3_aa: CASSRGGMDTEAFF

j_call: TRBJ1-1
clone_size: .
v_call: TRBV18
d_call: .
cdr3_nt: TGTGCCAGCTCACCACCAGCAGTAGAGGGGAACACTGAAGCTTTCTTT
cdr3_aa: CASSPPAVEGNTEAFF

j_call: TRBJ1-2
clone_size: .
v_call: TRBV30
d_call: TRBD1
cdr3_nt: TGTGCCTCCACCGGGACAGTTCTTTATGGCTACACCTTC
cdr3_aa: CASTGTVLYGYTF

j_call: TRBJ2-7
clone_size: .
v_call: TRBV7-9
d_call: .
cdr3_nt: TGTGCCAGCAGCCCCGACAGCTTTTACGAGCAGTACTTC
cdr3_aa: CASSPDSFYEQYF

j_call: TRBJ1-5
clone_size: .
v_call: TRBV19
d_call: TRBD1
cdr3_nt: TGTGCCAGTAGTGCGGGGACAGGGGGCAACAATCAGCCCCAGCATTTT
cdr3_aa: CASSAGTGGNNQPQHF

j_call: TRBJ1-5
clone_size: .
v_call: TRBV6-6
d_call: TRBD1
cdr3_nt: TGTGCCAGCAGTTACTCGGACAGGCAAAATCAGCCCCAGCATTTT
cdr3_aa: CASSYSDRQNQPQHF

j_call: TRBJ1-4
clone_size: .
v_call: TRBV24-1
d_call: .
cdr3_nt: TGTGCCACCAGAGGATCGGAGAATGAAAAACTGTTTTTT
cdr3_aa: CATRGSENEKLFF

j_call: TRBJ2-3
clone_size: .
v_call: TRBV4-1
d_call: .
cdr3_nt: TGCGCCAGCAGTCTGAGGGTTTTAACAGGGCTTGGCGATACGCAGTATTTT
cdr3_aa: CASSLRVLTGLGDTQYF

j_call: TRBJ1-2
clone_size: .
v_call: TRBV6-1
d_call: TRBD1
cdr3_nt: TGTGCCAGCAGTGAGGCAGGGGGCGCGGGTGATGGCTACACCTTC
cdr3_aa: CASSEAGGAGDGYTF

j_call: TRBJ1-3
clone_size: .
v_call: TRBV30
d_call: .
cdr3_nt: TGTGCCTGGAGTGACCCCCAGTTAAGTGGAAACACCATATATTTT
cdr3_aa: CAWSDPQLSGNTIYF

j_call: TRBJ2-3
clone_size: .
v_call: TRBV27
d_call: .
cdr3_nt: TGTGCCAGCAGTTTTAGTTCAGGAACAGATACGCAGTATTTT
cdr3_aa: CASSFSSGTDTQYF

j_call: TRBJ2-1
clone_size: .
v_call: TRBV19
d_call: .
cdr3_nt: TGTGCCAGTAGTATTGGCAGGGGTGGATACAATGAGCAGTTCTTC
cdr3_aa: CASSIGRGGYNEQFF

j_call: TRBJ2-1
clone_size: .
v_call: TRBV6-6
d_call: TRBD1
cdr3_nt: TGTGCCAGCAGCCGAGAGGGGGCGGCGTACAATGAGCAGTTCTTC
cdr3_aa: CASSREGAAYNEQFF

j_call: TRBJ2-7
clone_size: .
v_call: TRBV20-1
d_call: TRBD1
cdr3_nt: TGCAGTGCCCTCGACAGGGGGGACTTC
cdr3_aa: CSALDRGDF

j_call: TRBJ2-1
clone_size: .
v_call: TRBV7-2
d_call: TRBD2
cdr3_nt: TGTGCCAGCAGCTTAGGACTAGCGGGAGGGCCGGGGAATGAGCAGTTCTTC
cdr3_aa: CASSLGLAGGPGNEQFF

j_call: TRBJ1-1
clone_size: .
v_call: TRBV5-1
d_call: .
cdr3_nt: TGCGCCAGCAGCTTCTCTCCATCTCGCGCTGAAGCTTTCTTT
cdr3_aa: CASSFSPSRAEAFF

j_call: TRBJ2-1
clone_size: .
v_call: TRBV5-1
d_call: .
cdr3_nt: TGCGCCAGCAGCTTGGGCGTCGGGACACTATACAATGAGCAGTTCTTC
cdr3_aa: CASSLGVGTLYNEQFF

j_call: TRBJ1-2
clone_size: .
v_call: TRBV13
d_call: TRBD1
cdr3_nt: TGTGCCAGCAGGGGCCAACCAGGGACAGGGGACGGTAATGGCTACACCTTC
cdr3_aa: CASRGQPGTGDGNGYTF

j_call: TRBJ2-2
clone_size: .
v_call: TRBV2
d_call: .
cdr3_nt: TGTGCCAGCAGCACCCGGGACTCCCGCCGGACCGGGGAGCTGTTTTTT
cdr3_aa: CASSTRDSRRTGELFF

j_call: TRBJ1-6
clone_size: .
v_call: TRBV2
d_call: TRBD1
cdr3_nt: TGTGCCAGCAGCCGGGACAGGGGCTTGACACCCCTCCACTTT
cdr3_aa: CASSRDRGLTPLHF

j_call: TRBJ2-1
clone_size: .
v_call: TRBV24-1
d_call: .
cdr3_nt: TGTGCCACCAGTGCCCCTGGGCAAGGTAGTGAGCAGTTCTTC
cdr3_aa: CATSAPGQGSEQFF

j_call: TRBJ2-7
clone_size: .
v_call: TRBV7-9
d_call: TRBD1
cdr3_nt: TGTGCCAGCAGCGTCTACAGGGGCGAGCAGTACTTC
cdr3_aa: CASSVYRGEQYF

j_call: TRBJ2-3
clone_size: many
v_call: TRBV9
d_call: TRBD2
cdr3_nt: TGTGCCAGCCGCTCCCAGGTCGCGGGAGACGCAGATACGCAGTATTTT
cdr3_aa: CASRSQVAGDADTQYF

j_call: TRBJ1-2
clone_size: .
v_call: TRBV6-5
d_call: TRBD1
cdr3_nt: TGTGCCAGCAGCTTGGGGGGCGGACAGGGTCGGGGCTACACCTTC
cdr3_aa: CASSLGGGQGRGYTF

j_call: TRBJ2-7
clone_size: .
v_call: TRBV19
d_call: TRBD2
cdr3_nt: TGTGCCAGTAGTCTGGGACTAGCGGGGTCCGGGCCCTACGAGCAGTACTTC
cdr3_aa: CASSLGLAGSGPYEQYF

j_call: TRBJ2-3
clone_size: .
v_call: TRBV2
d_call: .
cdr3_nt: TGTGCCAGCAGTCCAACCCGGGTCACAGATACGCAGTATTTT
cdr3_aa: CASSPTRVTDTQYF

j_call: TRBJ2-1
clone_size: .
v_call: TRBV7-2
d_call: .
cdr3_nt: TGTGCCAGCAGCTTCTCGTCAGGGACCTACAATGAGCAGTTCTTC
cdr3_aa: CASSFSSGTYNEQFF

j_call: TRBJ2-1
clone_size: .
v_call: TRBV24-1
d_call: .
cdr3_nt: TGTGCCACCAGTGATTCCCCGGGCGCCGGGAAGCGCAATGAGCAGTTCTTC
cdr3_aa: CATSDSPGAGKRNEQFF

j_call: TRBJ2-1
clone_size: .
v_call: TRBV9
d_call: TRBD1
cdr3_nt: TGTGCCAGCAGCGCCGGGGACAGCTACAATGAGCAGTTCTTC
cdr3_aa: CASSAGDSYNEQFF

j_call: TRBJ2-1
clone_size: .
v_call: TRBV11-2
d_call: .
cdr3_nt: TGTGCCAGCAGCTCTTGGACGGGGGCCTACAATGAGCAGTTCTTC
cdr3_aa: CASSSWTGAYNEQFF

j_call: TRBJ1-5
clone_size: medium-sized
v_call: TRBV3-1/TRBV3-2
d_call: .
cdr3_nt: TGTGCCAGCAGCCAAGATAGAGCTCAGCCCCAGCATTTT
cdr3_aa: CASSQDRAQPQHF

j_call: TRBJ2-7
clone_size: once
v_call: TRBV6-2/TRBV6-3
d_call: .
cdr3_nt: TGTGCCAGCAGTTATACCGGACAGACTTATACCTACGAGCAGTACTTC
cdr3_aa: CASSYTGQTYTYEQYF

j_call: TRBJ1-2
clone_size: .
v_call: TRBV2
d_call: .
cdr3_nt: TGTGCCAGCGACCGCAGGGGCAATGGCTACACCTTC
cdr3_aa: CASDRRGNGYTF

j_call: TRBJ2-2
clone_size: .
v_call: TRBV7-6
d_call: .
cdr3_nt: TGTGCCAGCAGCCCCGGTCGCGGGGCCGGGGAGCTGTTTTTT
cdr3_aa: CASSPGRGAGELFF

j_call: TRBJ2-7
clone_size: .
v_call: TRBV7-9
d_call: TRBD1
cdr3_nt: TGTGCCAGCAGCTTATTCGGACAGGGCCCCGACGAGCAGTACTTC
cdr3_aa: CASSLFGQGPDEQYF

j_call: TRBJ1-6
clone_size: .
v_call: TRBV9
d_call: .
cdr3_nt: TGTGCCAGCAGCGTAAGAGCAGGGACTTATAATTCACCCCTCCACTTT
cdr3_aa: CASSVRAGTYNSPLHF

j_call: TRBJ2-3
clone_size: .
v_call: TRBV6-1
d_call: .
cdr3_nt: TGTGCCAGCAGTGATCAACCCCCCAGGGATACGCAGTATTTT
cdr3_aa: CASSDQPPRDTQYF

j_call: TRBJ2-3
clone_size: .
v_call: TRBV5-1
d_call: TRBD1
cdr3_nt: TGCGCCAGCAGCCCGGGACAGGGGGCCACAGATACGCAGTATTTT
cdr3_aa: CASSPGQGATDTQYF

j_call: TRBJ1-1
clone_size: once
v_call: TRBV7-3
d_call: .
cdr3_nt: TGTGCCAGCAGCTTAGGGGCGGGCCCGGGGGCTGAAGCTTTCTTT
cdr3_aa: CASSLGAGPGAEAFF

j_call: TRBJ1-2
clone_size: once
v_call: TRBV29-1
d_call: .
cdr3_nt: TGCAGCGTTGCGCCAGGGGTAGACTATGGCTACACCTTC
cdr3_aa: CSVAPGVDYGYTF

j_call: TRBJ2-7
clone_size: .
v_call: TRBV7-8
d_call: TRBD1
cdr3_nt: TGTGCCAGCAGCTTAGGACAGGGGGGAAACTACGAGCAGTACTTC
cdr3_aa: CASSLGQGGNYEQYF

j_call: TRBJ2-3
clone_size: .
v_call: TRBV19
d_call: TRBD2
cdr3_nt: TGTGCCAGTAAAGAGCGGGGGGGTTCAGATACGCAGTATTTT
cdr3_aa: CASKERGGSDTQYF

j_call: TRBJ2-7
clone_size: .
v_call: TRBV12-3/TRBV12-4
d_call: .
cdr3_nt: TGTGCCAGCAGTTTAAGTGGCAGCTACGAGCAGTACTTC
cdr3_aa: CASSLSGSYEQYF